This TCR beta chain emerged from a study of vaccination and CD4 T cells after COVID-19 (dated by TCRdb to between 2021 and 2023). Regarding the complete study: Every convalescent patient had a positive nasal swab PCR test for SARS-CoV-2, with mild disease in 8 to 10 patients and severe disease in one. As controls, cultures received a CEFX viral epitope pool (the positive control), an HIV-1 Nef peptide pool (the negative control), or no peptide at all. The convalescent cohort comprised six males and four females, including two Hispanic individuals, seven Caucasians, two Asians and one multiracial person. Post-vaccine blood samples were collected a median of 72 days after the second vaccine dose, ranging from roughly 13 to 250 days. The spike-specific CD4+ TCR repertoire was compared before and after mRNA vaccination in approximately ten COVID-19 convalescent patients and a few infection-naive healthy vaccine recipients. Each participant got two doses of either the Pfizer-BioNTech BNT162b2 vaccine (n=8) or the Moderna mRNA-1273 vaccine (n=2). Post-COVID blood samples were collected from convalescent patients a median of about 92 days after diagnosis, with a range of about 30 to 180 days. The cultures were stimulated with overlapping spike peptide pools from SARS-CoV-2 and from the common cold coronaviruses HCoV-NL63, HCoV-OC43 and HCoV-229E.

The protocol used for the library was PCR. DNA from cultured CD4+ T cells underwent TCR sequencing with the Oncomine TCR Beta short-read assay at the Johns Hopkins FTIC core. The QIAamp micro DNA kit was used to extract genomic DNA from the cultured CD4+ T cells. Oncomine TCR Beta libraries from cultured CD4+ T cells were pooled using unique dual indexes and sequenced on an Illumina iSeq 100. The authors processed their data as follows. Non-productive sequences were removed, and CDR3s that did not start with C, did not end with F or W, or were shorter than 7 amino acids were discarded. The MANAFEST web application was used to identify antigen-specific clonotypes by comparing peptide-stimulated wells against reference wells and other culture wells. An FDR below 0.05, an odds ratio above 5, and a productive frequency above 0.1% in at least two of three replicate wells were required for clones to be considered positive. Cross-reactive clonotypes were defined as significantly expanded in both SARS-CoV-2 spike wells and at least one common cold coronavirus spike condition. Similarity between CDR3 sequences was evaluated in R version 3.6.1 using Levenshtein distances (stringdist) and unrooted phylogenetic trees (ape). TCRdb reworked the public reads: Q25 trimming with fastp, MiXCR clone assembly, productive beta chains retained. For every CDR3 protein sequence, its rows merge into one entry that carries the most common genes and DNA. TCRdb's processing, not the authors', yielded these V and J calls. This sample comprises several thousand distinct CDR3 sequences, approximately 45% of them detected only once. The top ten clones comprise roughly 60% of the sample.

This clonotype appeared a few times. Which antigen it targets is not known. Base qualities are not at hand, and no much larger clone is one base apart. What the research found in general, with its limitations: Among the post-vaccine SARS-CoV-2-reactive clones in convalescent patients, a median roughly 85% showed up only after vaccination, which suggests vaccine-specific priming. Only a relatively small number of convalescent patients were included in the study, and early timepoints following natural infection were not analyzed. The median count of SARS-CoV-2-reactive clonotypes went up from 21 after infection to around 38 after vaccination, although the change was not significant. Nearly all vaccine-specific clones in convalescent patients (304 of 307) were mono-reactive for SARS-CoV-2 spike rather than cross-reactive with common cold coronaviruses.

What this sample's treatment or condition label stands for: roughly 10-day PBMC culture with coronavirus spike peptide pools or control peptides (ViraFEST assay). The ViraFEST assay was used in the study, in which antigen-specific T cells were expanded with peptide pools and expanded clonotypes were subsequently identified by TCR sequencing. The positive SARS-CoV-2 PCR tests of the convalescent patients were dated from March to December 2020, before the Alpha, Beta and Delta variants emerged in the United States. More than 1.5 million PBMCs per well were cultured in IMDM with roughly 5.2% human AB serum and around 10 IU/ml IL-2, plus 10 ug/ml peptide pools. Half of the culture medium was replaced with fresh IL-2-containing medium on days 3 and 7. After ten to eleven days of culture, CD4+ T cells were isolated by negative selection using the EasySep CD4+ T cell isolation kit. Ficoll-Paque Plus gradient centrifugation was used to isolate PBMCs from whole blood, and the isolated PBMCs were then either used fresh or cryopreserved at -140C. Each culture condition was generally run in triplicate wells.

The CDR3, cysteine through phenylalanine, is 17 amino acids long. Just the 51-base CDR3 DNA is kept, in frame starting at base 1. V and J are trimmed by 7 bases and 5 bases, and the gene matches miss 15 bases of the junction. Per the germline V gene, MNHNS is the CDR1 and SASEGT is the CDR2. Sequences were obtained from CD4+ T cells from blood, cultured in vitro. This TCR derives from a human donor who had recovered from COVID-19. In this chain, TRBV6-1 is recombined with TRBJ1-5, with TRBD1 identical over 9 junction bases. This receptor carries the CDR3 CASNDVTGQGTDQPQHF. At the DNA level, the sequence is TGTGCCAGCAATGACGTGACGGGACAGGGAACGGATCAGCCCCAGCATTTT.